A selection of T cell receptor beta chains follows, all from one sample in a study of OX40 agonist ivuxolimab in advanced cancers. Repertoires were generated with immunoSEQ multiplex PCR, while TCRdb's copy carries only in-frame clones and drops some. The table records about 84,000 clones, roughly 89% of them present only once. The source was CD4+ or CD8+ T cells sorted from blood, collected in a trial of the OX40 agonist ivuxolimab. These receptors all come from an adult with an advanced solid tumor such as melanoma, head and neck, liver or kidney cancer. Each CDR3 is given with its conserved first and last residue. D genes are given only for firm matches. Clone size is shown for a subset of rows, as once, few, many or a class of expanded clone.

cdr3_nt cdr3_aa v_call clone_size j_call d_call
TGTGCCAGCAGCTTAGCCCTTCTATCCTACAATGAGCAGTTCTTC CASSLALLSYNEQFF TRBV11-3 - TRBJ2-1 -
TGTGCCAGCACCGGGACAGGACTCCTCTCTGGAAACACCATATATTTT CASTGTGLLSGNTIYF TRBV11-2 - TRBJ1-3 TRBD1
TGTGCCAGCAGTTCCCAGGGACAGCCCCAGCATTTT CASSSQGQPQHF TRBV2 - TRBJ1-5 -
TGTGCCAGCAGGACGGGGGCAGGGGGTAAAGATACGCAGTATTTT CASRTGAGGKDTQYF TRBV2 - TRBJ2-3 -
TGTGCCAGTTCGAGGGCGGGGAACTATGGCTACACCTTC CASSRAGNYGYTF TRBV7-8 - TRBJ1-2 -
TGTGCCAGCAGCACGGACACAGATACGCAGTATTTT CASSTDTDTQYF TRBV7-9 - TRBJ2-3 -
TGTGCCAGCAACACCCAAAACTATGGCTACACCTTC CASNTQNYGYTF TRBV28 - TRBJ1-2 -
TGTGCCAGCGGGAGGACAGCCTCTGGAAACACCATATATTTT CASGRTASGNTIYF TRBV11-2 - TRBJ1-3 -
TGTGCCAGCAGCTCAAGTCCCCTGGACACCGGGGAGCTGTTTTTT CASSSSPLDTGELFF TRBV7-2 - TRBJ2-2 -
TGTGCCTGGGACAGGGTGAATTCACCCCTCCACTTT CAWDRVNSPLHF TRBV30 - TRBJ1-6 TRBD1
TGTGCCACCAGCAGGCTATCGAGGTATGAGGAGCAGTACTTC CATSRLSRYEEQYF TRBV15 - TRBJ2-7 -
TGTGCCAGCAGCGTCACGGATTCTAGCACAGATACGCAGTATTTT CASSVTDSSTDTQYF TRBV9 - TRBJ2-3 -
TGTGCCAGCAGCAGAACACCGGCCCGCAATCAGCCCCAGCATTTT CASSRTPARNQPQHF TRBV6-5 - TRBJ1-5 -
TGTGCCAGCTCACTGGGACAGGACTACGAGCAGTACTTC CASSLGQDYEQYF TRBV18 - TRBJ2-7 TRBD1
TGTGCCAGAGGCCAGGGGGATGACAATCAGCCCCAGCATTTT CARGQGDDNQPQHF TRBV27 - TRBJ1-5 TRBD1
TGCGCCAGCAGCTTGGTGATGGTCACCAACAATGAGCAGTTCTTC CASSLVMVTNNEQFF TRBV5-1 - TRBJ2-1 -
TGTGCCAGCAGCCCGCGGACAGGGGGCACTGGGGCCAACGTCCTGACTTTC CASSPRTGGTGANVLTF TRBV7-2 - TRBJ2-6 TRBD1
TGTGCCAGCAGCGACGCAAGGGGGGCCACTGAAGCTTTCTTT CASSDARGATEAFF TRBV9 - TRBJ1-1 -
TGTGCCAGCAGCCAACACAACAGGGATGGCTACACCTTC CASSQHNRDGYTF TRBV7-9 few TRBJ1-2 -
TGTGCCACCAGCAGCATGAGGGGCCGGTACAATGAGCAGTTCTTC CATSSMRGRYNEQFF TRBV15 - TRBJ2-1 -
TGTGCCAGCAGTTACCGCTCTGGGGCCAACGTCCTGACTTTC CASSYRSGANVLTF TRBV6-6 - TRBJ2-6 -
TGTGCCAGCAGCTTACTTAACACCGGGGAGCTGTTTTTT CASSLLNTGELFF TRBV7-2 - TRBJ2-2 -
TGTGCCAGCAGCTTAACGGGAGTGGAGGGAGAGACCCAGTACTTC CASSLTGVEGETQYF TRBV7-3 - TRBJ2-5 -
TGTGCCAGCAGTTGGGACCGAAGGAGGGGCTACACCTTC CASSWDRRRGYTF TRBV6-5 - TRBJ1-2 -
TGTGCCAGCAGTTACTCGGGCCTAAAACTGGCAGATACGCAGTATTTT CASSYSGLKLADTQYF TRBV2 - TRBJ2-3 -
TGTGCCAGCAGCTTAGTTGGGACTAGCGGGAGGAATGAGCAGTTCTTC CASSLVGTSGRNEQFF TRBV7-3 - TRBJ2-1 TRBD2
TGCGCCAGCAGCCAAGATAGAGGGAGAGAGCAGTACTTC CASSQDRGREQYF TRBV4-3 - TRBJ2-7 -
TGTGCCAGCAGCAAACGACAGGTCTTGAAGACCCAGTACTTC CASSKRQVLKTQYF TRBV21-1 - TRBJ2-5 -
TGTGCTAGTGGTTTCCCTACAGGGCTGATGTCGCGGGCCTTC CASGFPTGLMSRAF TRBV12-5 - TRBJ1-2 -
TGTGCCAGTCTCTCAGGAGCGTTGAACACCGGGGAGCTGTTTTTT CASLSGALNTGELFF TRBV6-1 - TRBJ2-2 -
TGTGCCAGCAGTTACTCGATCAGGGCTCCCCAGCATTTT CASSYSIRAPQHF TRBV6-6 - TRBJ1-5 -
TGTGCCAGCAGCGCTACAGGGGTAGAAAACACCATATATTTT CASSATGVENTIYF TRBV9 once TRBJ1-3 TRBD1
TGTGCCAGCAGCTTGGGTCAGGGAAACACCATATATTTT CASSLGQGNTIYF TRBV7-3 - TRBJ1-3 -
TGTGCCAGCAGCGTAGTGGCGGGGTTCGGGGAGCTGTTTTTT CASSVVAGFGELFF TRBV9 - TRBJ2-2 -
TGTGCCAGCAGAGGCGGGACAGCGACCGGGGAGACCCAGTACTTC CASRGGTATGETQYF TRBV7-2 - TRBJ2-5 -
TGTGCCAGCAGCTTAATTGGACAGCCGAACACCGGGGAGCTGTTTTTT CASSLIGQPNTGELFF TRBV7-3 - TRBJ2-2 -
TGTGCCAGCAGCTTGGATGCTAGCACATACAATGAGCAGTTCTTC CASSLDASTYNEQFF TRBV5-4 - TRBJ2-1 -